This T cell receptor (beta chain) came from a study of blood T cell repertoires in COVID-19. Study at large: T cells, B-cell-depleted T cells, or PBMCs supplied cDNA or gDNA.

CDR3 length: 16 amino acids. The V gene's germline CDR1 is MDHEN and CDR2 SYDVKM. V lost 2 bases and J lost 10; bases outside the gene matches: 10. Original processing notes: Reference gene primers were amplified, and this amplification served to estimate nucleated cell counts. Here immunoSEQ multiplex PCR was the method, and the copy in TCRdb shows in-frame clones only, minus some. That table is the source of V, J and clone size, and D and trimming were worked out from the DNA. Among 99,000 or so clones listed, approximately 78% were seen once. The rearrangement uses TRBV28 and TRBJ2-1; 11 bases align to TRBD2. The sample taken for sequencing was peripheral blood. This TCR came from a woman aged 80 or over with acute or convalescent COVID-19. CDR3 nucleotides: TGTGCCAGCAGTTTAATAATAGCGGGAGGGCCACGGGAGCAGTTCTTC. It specifies CASSLIIAGGPREQFF. The full variable domain, completed using reference TRBV28 and TRBJ2-1, is DVKVTQSSRYLVKRTGEKVFLECVQDMDHENMFWYRQDPGLGLRLIYFSYDVKMKEKGDIPEGYSVSREKKERFSLILESASTNQTSMYLCASSLIIAGGPREQFFGPGTRLTVL.